This TCR beta chain comes out of a study of shared clonotypes between healthy human individuals. This CDR3 has 13 amino acids. With 8 bases removed from V and 6 bases from J, the gap between germline ends came to 16 bases. From germline, CDR1 is SNHLY and CDR2 FYNNEI. Sequencing was performed with immunoSEQ multiplex PCR; in TCRdb, only in-frame clones are kept and a portion is missing. This sample yields some 500,000 clones, of which around 96% are seen a single time; 0.055% to 0.075% belongs to the top ten. This clone has only one observation. This clonotype was obtained from a woman aged 30 to 39 in good health. What was sequenced was naive CD4+ T cells sorted from blood. The subset: CD45RA+ positively selected. The genes are TRBV2 and TRBJ1-1; TRBD1 is a possible D gene (5 bases). The CDR3 is CASGDLGVPEAFF. The CDR3 DNA reads TGTGCCAGCGGGGATTTGGGGGTTCCTGAAGCTTTCTTT.